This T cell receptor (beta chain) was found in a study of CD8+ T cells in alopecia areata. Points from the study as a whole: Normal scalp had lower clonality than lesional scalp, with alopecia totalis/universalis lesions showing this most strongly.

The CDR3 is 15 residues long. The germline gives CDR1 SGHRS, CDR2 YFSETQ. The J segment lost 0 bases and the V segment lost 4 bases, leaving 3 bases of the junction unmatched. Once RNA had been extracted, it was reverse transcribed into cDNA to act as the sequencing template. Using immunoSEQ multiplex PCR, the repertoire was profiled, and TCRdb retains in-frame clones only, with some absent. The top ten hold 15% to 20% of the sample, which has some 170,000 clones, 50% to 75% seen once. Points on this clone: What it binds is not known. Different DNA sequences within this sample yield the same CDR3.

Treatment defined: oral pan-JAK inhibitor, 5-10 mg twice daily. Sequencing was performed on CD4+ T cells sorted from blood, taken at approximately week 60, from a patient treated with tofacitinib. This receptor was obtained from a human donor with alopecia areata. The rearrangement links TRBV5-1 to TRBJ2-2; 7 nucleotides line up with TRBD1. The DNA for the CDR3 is TGCGCCAGCAGCCCCGGGACAGCGAACACCGGGGAGCTGTTTTTT. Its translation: CASSPGTANTGELFF.